One sample yielded the 15 T cell receptor beta chains listed below, sequenced in a study of blood T cell repertoires in COVID-19. TCRdb's table, derived via immunoSEQ multiplex PCR, lists solely in-frame clones and lacks some. The repertoire has roughly 260,000 clones, about 90% of them found once; the top ten carry 2.3%. The sample taken for sequencing was peripheral blood. The receptors here all came from a woman aged 45 to 65 with acute or convalescent COVID-19.

The chain employs TRBV5-8 and TRBJ2-7; 7 bases align to TRBD2. Trimming at V came to 5 bases and at J to 5 bases, leaving 13 bases not matched to a gene. The CDR3 runs 15 residues. Germline loops: CDR1 SGHTS, CDR2 YDEGEE. The CDR3 DNA follows: TGTGCCAGCAGATCCGAGGGGCGGGAGCCGCACGAGCAGTACTTC. It is translated as CASRSEGREPHEQYF.

V gene TRBV19 combines with J gene TRBJ2-7; TRBD1 aligns across 8 bases. Germline trimming cut 1 base from V and 5 bases from J; bases unmatched to any gene: 4. This CDR3 is built from 14 residues. Germline V lookup: CDR1 LNHDA, CDR2 SQIVND (reference sequence). The CDR3 DNA reads as TGTGCCAGTAGTATAGTTCAGGGGGCAGACGAGCAGTACTTC. As protein: CASSIVQGADEQYF.

This sequence joins TRBV2 and TRBJ1-5, with TRBD1 matching 7 bases. The V and J ends lost 4 bases and 0 bases, in that order; junction bases with no gene match: 3. Germline V CDR1 and CDR2: SNHLY, FYNNEI. The CDR3 is 15 amino acids. The CDR3 region is CASSGTGYSNQPQHF. CDR3 DNA: TGTGCCAGCAGTGGGACAGGCTATAGCAATCAGCCCCAGCATTTT.

This chain joins TRBV2 and TRBJ2-7, with 9 positions matching TRBD1. This CDR3 comprises 14 residues. J gave up 5 bases and V 2 bases, and 4 bases lay outside the gene matches. CDR1 and CDR2 (germline): SNHLY, FYNNEI. The CDR3 nucleotides read TGTGCCAGCAGTGAAAACCGGGACAGGGACGAGCAGTACTTC. The encoded protein is CASSENRDRDEQYF.

The J gene is TRBJ2-3, the V gene TRBV2; D might be TRBD2 (5 bases). Trimming pared 7 bases from V and 11 bases from J, leaving 16 bases between. Looked up from germline, CDR1 is SNHLY and CDR2 is FYNNEI. This CDR3 spans 12 amino acids. CDR3 nucleotides: TGTGCCAGCACCGACGAAAGGGAGAAGCAGTATTTT. Amino acids: CASTDEREKQYF. The full variable domain, rest sourced from reference TRBV2 and TRBJ2-3, is EPEVTQTPSHQVTQMGQEVILRCVPISNHLYFYWYRQILGQKVEFLVSFYNNEISEKSEIFDDQFSVERPDGSNFTLKIRSTKLEDSAMYFCASTDEREKQYFGPGTRLTVL.

The V gene is TRBV4-3, the J gene TRBJ1-5; D is possibly TRBD1 (6 bases). V was pared by 4 bases and J by 3 bases, with 13 bases between. The length of the CDR3 is 15 residues. CDR1 is LGHNA, CDR2 YSLEER, per germline. CDR3 residues: CASSRSWDTNQPQHF. DNA for the CDR3: TGCGCCAGCAGCCGCTCTTGGGACACCAATCAGCCCCAGCATTTT.

CDR3 sequence reads: CASRIRTSAYNEQFF. The CDR3 DNA follows: TGTGCCAGCAGAATCCGGACTAGCGCCTACAATGAGCAGTTCTTC. The V call is TRBV11-2, the J call TRBJ2-1; 9 bases match TRBD2. Germline V gene data show CDR1 as SGHAT and CDR2 as FQNNGV. This CDR3 is 15 amino acids long. V shed 6 bases, J shed 2 bases, and the junction held 5 bases outside the gene matches. The full variable domain, completed using reference TRBV11-2 and TRBJ2-1, is EAGVAQSPRYKIIEKRQSVAFWCNPISGHATLYWYQQILGQGPKLLIQFQNNGVVDDSQLPKDRFSAERLKGVDSTLKIQPAKLEDSAVYLCASRIRTSAYNEQFFGPGTRLTVL.

This chain uses TRBV30 with TRBJ2-1; 7 bases are shared with TRBD2. Germline CDR1 and CDR2: GTSNPN and SVGIG (reference sequence). V gave up 5 bases and J gave up 6 bases; unmatched junction bases: 4. The length of the CDR3 is 12 residues. This CDR3 reads CAWGGGVNEQFF. In DNA, the CDR3 is TGTGCCTGGGGGGGAGGGGTCAATGAGCAGTTCTTC. Variable domain in full (rest from reference TRBV30 and TRBJ2-1): SQTIHQWPATLVQPVGSPLSLECTVEGTSNPNLYWYRQAAGRGLQLLFYSVGIGQISSEVPQNLSASRPQDRQFILSSKKLLLSDSGFYLCAWGGGVNEQFFGPGTRLTVL.

The chain has TRBV9 and TRBJ1-1; the D is unclear. The CDR3 has 14 residues. The germline CDR1 and CDR2 sequences are SGDLS and YYNGEE. Trimming took off 0 bases at V and 4 bases at J, with 10 bases between the two ends. CDR3 loop: CASSVAYRSTEAFF. The CDR3 nucleotides are TGTGCCAGCAGCGTAGCATACCGGAGCACTGAAGCTTTCTTT.

V usage is TRBV29-1 and J usage is TRBJ1-2; the match to TRBD1 covers 8 bases. The CDR3 extends over 14 amino acids. The ends lost 4 bases at V and 2 bases at J; junction bases unmatched: 6. CDR1 SQVTM and CDR2 ANQGSEA come from the germline V gene. The DNA of the CDR3 is TGCAGCGTTGTGGACAGGGCCTCCAACTATGGCTACACCTTC. Its protein is CSVVDRASNYGYTF.

This chain connects TRBV6-2 or TRBV6-3 to TRBJ2-3; 8 positions agree with TRBD2. The J segment lost 0 bases and the V segment lost 6 bases, leaving 8 bases of the junction unmatched. The CDR3 extends over 16 amino acids. Germline V gene data show CDR1 as MNHEY and CDR2 as SVGEGT. The CDR3 reads CASSPWTSRSTDTQYF. The CDR3 DNA follows: TGTGCCAGCAGCCCCTGGACTAGCAGAAGCACAGATACGCAGTATTTT.

This chain connects TRBV30 to TRBJ1-5; 11 bases line up with TRBD1. The J segment lost 5 bases and the V segment lost 1 base, leaving 4 bases of the junction unmatched. The CDR3 loop spans 15 amino acids. Germline V gene data show CDR1 as GTSNPN and CDR2 as SVGIG (reference sequence). The CDR3 loop is CAWSGGTGGYQPQHF. The CDR3 nucleotides read TGTGCCTGGAGTGGGGGGACAGGGGGATATCAGCCCCAGCATTTT. Using reference TRBV30 and TRBJ1-5 for the parts outside the CDR3, the full variable domain is SQTIHQWPATLVQPVGSPLSLECTVEGTSNPNLYWYRQAAGRGLQLLFYSVGIGQISSEVPQNLSASRPQDRQFILSSKKLLLSDSGFYLCAWSGGTGGYQPQHFGDGTRLSIL.

The V and J genes are TRBV5-6 and TRBJ2-2, with TRBD1 as a possible D gene (6 bases). CDR1 SGHDT and CDR2 YYEEEE come from the germline V gene. The CDR3 totals 13 residues. Trimming removed 0 bases from V and 6 bases from J, with 6 bases in between. The CDR3 sequence: CASSLEGAGELFF. For the CDR3, the DNA is TGTGCCAGCAGCTTGGAGGGGGCCGGGGAGCTGTTTTTT.

V usage is TRBV6-1 and J usage is TRBJ1-2; D is undetermined. Germline V gene sequence: CDR1 MNHNS, CDR2 SASEGT. V dropped 3 bases and J dropped 3 bases, with 8 bases sitting between them. This CDR3 comprises 13 residues. The CDR3 sequence is CASSEQSHYGYTF. In DNA, the CDR3 is TGTGCCAGCAGTGAGCAGTCCCACTATGGCTACACCTTC.

The rearrangement joins TRBV18 to TRBJ2-7; D might be TRBD2 (5 bases). Germline values: CDR1 KGHSH, CDR2 LQKENI. The CDR3 spans 14 residues. V lost 2 bases and J 2 bases, leaving 10 bases between the germline ends. In DNA, the CDR3 is TGTGCCAGCTCACCAGCCTACGGGGCCTACGAGCAGTACTTC. Its translation is CASSPAYGAYEQYF. The variable domain in full, with the rest retrieved from reference TRBV18 and TRBJ2-7, is NAGVMQNPRHLVRRRGQEARLRCSPMKGHSHVYWYRQLPEEGLKFMVYLQKENIIDESGMPKERFSAEFPKEGPSILRIQQVVRGDSAAYFCASSPAYGAYEQYFGPGTRLTVT.